This T cell receptor beta chain was sequenced in a study of sequential checkpoint blockade in melanoma. Trimming cost V 6 bases and J 7 bases, with 13 bases left between them. The CDR3 runs 13 residues. Germline V gives CDR1 MNHEY, CDR2 SMNVEV (reference sequence). The repertoire was sequenced with immunoSEQ multiplex PCR; TCRdb's copy has only in-frame clones and lacks some. The table includes about 12,000 clones, about 56% detected once. The treatment is: randomized to nivolumab then ipilimumab (arm A) or the reverse (arm B). Sorted cells were live CD3+CD8+, lacking CD19 and CD56, from PBMCs. The TCR sequence derives from a human donor with melanoma. The chain joins TRBV27 to TRBJ2-1; D unresolved. The sample in question was CD8+ T cells sorted from blood (inferred from file names), obtained from a patient given nivolumab and ipilimumab in sequence. Written as DNA, the CDR3 is TGTGCCAGCAGCCACGGAACAGTTAATGAGCAGTTCTTC. The encoded protein is CASSHGTVNEQFF.